This T cell receptor (beta chain) was identified during a study of blood T cell repertoires in COVID-19. Study-wide background: Italy, Spain and the United States were the sources of the convalescent and acute COVID-19 samples.

Clones were read by immunoSEQ multiplex PCR, and TCRdb kept only the in-frame ones, dropping some. The data show approximately 90,000 clones, about nine tenths seen once. This clone has a single count. With 4 bases clipped from V and 1 base from J, the junction kept 9 bases outside the gene matches. Germline loops: CDR1 SGHNT, CDR2 YYREEE (reference sequence). This CDR3 is 17 amino acids long. The chain joins TRBV5-4 to TRBJ2-7; 12 nucleotides line up with TRBD2. The source is a woman in her sixties or seventies with acute or convalescent COVID-19. The sequenced sample consisted of peripheral blood. CDR3 DNA sequence: TGTGCCAGCAGCGCGGATTCGACTAGCGGGGGTTCCTACGAGCAGTACTTC. Residues: CASSADSTSGGSYEQYF.